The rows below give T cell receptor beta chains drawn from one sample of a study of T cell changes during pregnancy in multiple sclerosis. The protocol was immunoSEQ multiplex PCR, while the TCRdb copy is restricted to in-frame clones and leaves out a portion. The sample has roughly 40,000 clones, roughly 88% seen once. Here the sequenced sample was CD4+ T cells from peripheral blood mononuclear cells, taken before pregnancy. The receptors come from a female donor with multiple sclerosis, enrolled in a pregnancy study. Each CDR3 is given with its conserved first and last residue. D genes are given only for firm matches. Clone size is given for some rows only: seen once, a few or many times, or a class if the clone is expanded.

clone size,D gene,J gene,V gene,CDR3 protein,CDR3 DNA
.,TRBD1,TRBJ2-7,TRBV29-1,CSVEARQGAGEQYF,TGCAGCGTTGAAGCACGGCAGGGGGCCGGAGAGCAGTACTTC
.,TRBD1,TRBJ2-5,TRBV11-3,CASSPRQGGREETQYF,TGTGCCAGCAGCCCCCGACAAGGGGGCCGGGAAGAGACCCAGTACTTC
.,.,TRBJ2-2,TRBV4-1,CASSQRVYTGELFF,TGCGCCAGCAGCCAGAGGGTCTACACCGGGGAGCTGTTTTTT
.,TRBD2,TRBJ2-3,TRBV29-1,CSVRERESVTDTQYF,TGCAGCGTCCGAGAGCGGGAGAGCGTGACAGATACGCAGTATTTT
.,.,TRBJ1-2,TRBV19,CASSVTGDKYGYTF,TGTGCCAGTAGTGTAACAGGAGACAAGTATGGCTACACCTTC
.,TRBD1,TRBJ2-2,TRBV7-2,CASSSRLDRLTGELFF,TGTGCCAGCAGCTCGAGATTGGACAGGTTAACCGGGGAGCTGTTTTTT
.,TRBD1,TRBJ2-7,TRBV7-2,CASSLQQGWRYEQYF,TGTGCCAGCAGCTTACAACAGGGGTGGCGCTACGAGCAGTACTTC
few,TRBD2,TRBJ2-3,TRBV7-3,CASSSGTSVSTDTQYF,TGTGCCAGCAGCTCCGGGACTAGCGTGAGCACAGATACGCAGTATTTT
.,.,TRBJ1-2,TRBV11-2,CASSFSSGSGYGYTF,TGTGCCAGCAGCTTTTCGTCGGGGAGCGGCTATGGCTACACCTTC
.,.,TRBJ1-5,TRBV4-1,CASSQEGSQGYNQPQHF,TGCGCCAGCAGCCAAGAGGGGTCCCAGGGGTACAATCAGCCCCAGCATTTT
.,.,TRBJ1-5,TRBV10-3,CAISEAYSNQPQHF,TGTGCCATCAGTGAAGCTTATAGCAATCAGCCCCAGCATTTT
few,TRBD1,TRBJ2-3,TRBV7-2,CASSLTGTGAGDTQYF,TGTGCCAGCAGCTTGACCGGGACAGGGGCAGGAGATACGCAGTATTTT
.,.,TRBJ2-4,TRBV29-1,CSVERGAKNIQYF,TGCAGCGTCGAAAGGGGAGCCAAAAACATTCAGTACTTC
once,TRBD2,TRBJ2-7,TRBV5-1,CASSLAREGYEQYF,TGCGCCAGCAGCTTGGCCAGGGAGGGGTACGAGCAGTACTTC
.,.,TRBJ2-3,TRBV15,CATSRPNTDTQYF,TGTGCCACCAGCAGACCTAACACAGATACGCAGTATTTT
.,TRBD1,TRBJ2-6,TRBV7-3,CASERTGSGANVLTF,TGTGCCAGCGAACGGACAGGGTCTGGGGCCAACGTCCTGACTTTC
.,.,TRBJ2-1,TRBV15,CATSRERGRNNEQFF,TGTGCCACCAGCAGAGAGCGGGGCCGGAACAATGAGCAGTTCTTC
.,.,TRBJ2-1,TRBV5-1,CASSPPSGPYNEQFF,TGCGCCAGCAGCCCCCCGAGCGGGCCCTACAATGAGCAGTTCTTC
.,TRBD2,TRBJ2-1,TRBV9,CASSVEGLAGDGEEYNEQFF,TGTGCCAGCAGCGTAGAGGGACTAGCGGGAGATGGGGAAGAATACAATGAGCAGTTCTTC
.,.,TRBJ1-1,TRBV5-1,CASSLVRGMNTEAFF,TGCGCCAGCAGCTTGGTTCGGGGAATGAACACTGAAGCTTTCTTT
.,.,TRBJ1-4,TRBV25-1,CASSLQGGEKLFF,TGTGCCAGCAGTTTGCAGGGCGGCGAAAAACTGTTTTTT
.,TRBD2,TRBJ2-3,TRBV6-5,CASSSRLALTDTQYF,TGTGCCAGCAGTTCTAGACTAGCTCTCACAGATACGCAGTATTTT
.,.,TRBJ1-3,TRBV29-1,CSVDPGKSGNTIYF,TGCAGCGTTGATCCGGGGAAGTCTGGAAACACCATATATTTT
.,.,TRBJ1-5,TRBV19,CASRAGVKSGYQPQHF,TGTGCCAGCAGAGCAGGGGTAAAGTCAGGGTATCAGCCCCAGCATTTT
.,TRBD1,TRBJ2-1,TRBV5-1,CASSPGTGDDNEQFF,TGCGCCAGCAGCCCGGGGACAGGGGACGACAATGAGCAGTTCTTC
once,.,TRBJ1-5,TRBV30,CAWSPTDLSNQPQHF,TGTGCCTGGAGTCCTACAGATTTAAGCAATCAGCCCCAGCATTTT
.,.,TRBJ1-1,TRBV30,CAWSYRNTEAFF,TGTGCCTGGAGTTACAGGAACACTGAAGCTTTCTTT
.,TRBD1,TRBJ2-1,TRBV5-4,CASSSPRDRGYNEQFF,TGTGCCAGCAGCTCGCCCCGGGACAGGGGTTACAATGAGCAGTTCTTC
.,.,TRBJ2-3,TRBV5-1,CASTLRPDSTDTQYF,TGCGCCAGCACCCTGAGGCCCGATAGCACAGATACGCAGTATTTT
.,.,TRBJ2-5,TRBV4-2,CASSQVRSEAKETQYF,TGTGCCAGCAGCCAAGTGAGATCGGAGGCCAAAGAGACCCAGTACTTC
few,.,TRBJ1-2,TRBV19,CASSLLLTGGSYGYTF,TGTGCCAGTAGCCTCCTATTGACGGGAGGGAGCTATGGCTACACCTTC
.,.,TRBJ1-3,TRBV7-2,CASSPWTVGSGNTIYF,TGTGCCAGCAGCCCCTGGACAGTAGGTTCTGGAAACACCATATATTTT
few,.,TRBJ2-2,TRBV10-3,CAISESTGGQNTGELFF,TGTGCCATCAGTGAGTCGACGGGGGGACAGAACACCGGGGAGCTGTTTTTT
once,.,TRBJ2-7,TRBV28,CASRGGLTYEQYF,TGTGCCAGCAGGGGGGGACTCACCTACGAGCAGTACTTC
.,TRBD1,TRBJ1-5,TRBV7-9,CASSLEPQGGDQPQHF,TGTGCCAGCAGCTTAGAACCACAGGGGGGGGATCAGCCCCAGCATTTT
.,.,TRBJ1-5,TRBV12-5,CASGLAQGYSNQPQHF,TGTGCTAGTGGCCTTGCTCAGGGATATAGCAATCAGCCCCAGCATTTT
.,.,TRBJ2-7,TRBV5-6,CASSFAGTPGEQYF,TGTGCCAGCAGCTTCGCCGGGACACCGGGCGAGCAGTACTTC
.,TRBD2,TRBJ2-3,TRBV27,CASSPGLLGTDTQYF,TGTGCCAGCAGCCCGGGACTATTGGGAACAGATACGCAGTATTTT
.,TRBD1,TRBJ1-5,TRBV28,CASSLPGTGGSNQPQHF,TGTGCCAGCAGTCTGCCCGGGACAGGGGGCAGCAATCAGCCCCAGCATTTT
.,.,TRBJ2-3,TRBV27,CASSFRQSRTDTQYF,TGTGCCAGCAGTTTTCGACAGAGTCGCACAGATACGCAGTATTTT
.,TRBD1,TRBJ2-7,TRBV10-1,CASSLGQNYEQYF,TGCGCCAGCAGTCTGGGACAGAACTACGAGCAGTACTTC